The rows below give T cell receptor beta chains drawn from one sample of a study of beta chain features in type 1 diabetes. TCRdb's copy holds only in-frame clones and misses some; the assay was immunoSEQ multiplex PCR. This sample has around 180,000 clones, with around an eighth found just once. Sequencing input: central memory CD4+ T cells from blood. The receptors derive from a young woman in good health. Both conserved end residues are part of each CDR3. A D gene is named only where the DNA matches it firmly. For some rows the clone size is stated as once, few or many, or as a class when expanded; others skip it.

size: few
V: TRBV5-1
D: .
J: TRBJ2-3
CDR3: CASSLGITDTQYF
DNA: TGCGCCAGCAGCTTGGGTATCACAGATACGCAGTATTTT

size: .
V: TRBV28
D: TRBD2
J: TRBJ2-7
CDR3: CATWGGDEQYF
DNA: TGTGCCACCTGGGGGGGGGACGAGCAGTACTTC

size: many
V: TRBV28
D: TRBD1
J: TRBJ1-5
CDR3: CASSFKGARNQPQHF
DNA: TGTGCCAGCAGTTTCAAGGGGGCGCGCAATCAGCCCCAGCATTTT

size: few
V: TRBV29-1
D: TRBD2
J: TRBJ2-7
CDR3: CSAGTSGMNEQYF
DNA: TGCAGCGCTGGGACTAGCGGGATGAACGAGCAGTACTTC

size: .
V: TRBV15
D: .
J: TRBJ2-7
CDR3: CATSRGGHGSYEQYF
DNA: TGTGCCACCAGCAGAGGAGGGCATGGGTCCTACGAGCAGTACTTC

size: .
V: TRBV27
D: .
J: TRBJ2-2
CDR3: CASNLALANTGELFF
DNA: TGTGCCAGCAACCTAGCGCTCGCGAACACCGGGGAGCTGTTTTTT

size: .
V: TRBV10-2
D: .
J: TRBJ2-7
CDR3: CASSLQGFFTYEQYF
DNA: TGCGCCAGCAGTCTGCAGGGGTTCTTCACCTACGAGCAGTACTTC

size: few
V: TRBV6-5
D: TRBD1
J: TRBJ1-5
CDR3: CASWPGQGYQPQHF
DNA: TGTGCCAGCTGGCCTGGACAGGGGTATCAGCCCCAGCATTTT

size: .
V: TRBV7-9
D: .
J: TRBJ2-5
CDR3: CASSLASVATETQYF
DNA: TGTGCCAGCAGCTTAGCGTCTGTAGCGACGGAGACCCAGTACTTC

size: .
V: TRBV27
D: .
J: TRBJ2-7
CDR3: CASSFLPDTYEQYF
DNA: TGTGCCAGCAGTTTCTTGCCGGACACCTACGAGCAGTACTTC

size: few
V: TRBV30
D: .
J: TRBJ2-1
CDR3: CAWMYGRGNEQFF
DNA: TGTGCCTGGATGTACGGGAGAGGGAATGAGCAGTTCTTC

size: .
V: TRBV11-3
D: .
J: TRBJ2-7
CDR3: CASSAPGVYEQYF
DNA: TGTGCCAGCAGTGCTCCAGGGGTCTACGAGCAGTACTTC

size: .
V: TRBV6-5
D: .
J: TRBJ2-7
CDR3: CASSYQGYYEQYF
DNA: TGTGCCAGCAGTTACCAGGGGTACTACGAGCAGTACTTC

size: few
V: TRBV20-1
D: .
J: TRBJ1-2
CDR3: CSSWTDYGYTF
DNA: TGCAGTTCCTGGACAGACTATGGCTACACCTTC

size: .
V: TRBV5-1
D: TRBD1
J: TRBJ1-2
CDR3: CASSRRGTGEWNYGYTF
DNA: TGCGCCAGCAGCCGCCGCGGGACAGGGGAGTGGAACTATGGCTACACCTTC

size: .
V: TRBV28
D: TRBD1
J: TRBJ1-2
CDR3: CASSSGQGTIGYTF
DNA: TGTGCCAGCAGTTCGGGACAGGGAACGATTGGCTACACCTTC

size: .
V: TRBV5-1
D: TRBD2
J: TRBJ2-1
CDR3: CASSIAGEYEQFF
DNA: TGCGCCAGCAGCATAGCGGGAGAGTATGAGCAGTTCTTC

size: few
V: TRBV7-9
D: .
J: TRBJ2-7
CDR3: CASSLDEGEQYF
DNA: TGTGCCAGCAGCTTAGATGAGGGAGAGCAGTACTTC

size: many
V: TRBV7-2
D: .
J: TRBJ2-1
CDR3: CASSQGAGAYNEQFF
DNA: TGTGCCAGCAGCCAGGGGGCGGGGGCGTACAATGAGCAGTTCTTC

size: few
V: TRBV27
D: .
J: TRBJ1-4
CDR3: CASSLKTVNEKLFF
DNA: TGTGCCAGCAGTTTAAAGACAGTGAATGAAAAACTGTTTTTT

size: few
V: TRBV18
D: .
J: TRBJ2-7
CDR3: CASSLIAVGLYEQYF
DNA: TGTGCCAGCTCACTGATAGCGGTTGGGTTATACGAGCAGTACTTC

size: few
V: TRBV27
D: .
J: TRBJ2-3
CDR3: CASSLVSSTDTQYF
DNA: TGTGCCAGCAGTTTAGTCTCCTCGACAGATACGCAGTATTTT

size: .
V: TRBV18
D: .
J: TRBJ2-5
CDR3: CASSPVSGQETQYF
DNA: TGTGCCAGCTCACCCGTTAGCGGACAAGAGACCCAGTACTTC

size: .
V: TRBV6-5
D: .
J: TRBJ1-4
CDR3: CASSYSTPTNEKLFF
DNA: TGTGCCAGCAGTTACTCGACACCAACTAATGAAAAACTGTTTTTT

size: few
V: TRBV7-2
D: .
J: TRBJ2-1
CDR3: CASSFDRSSYNEQFF
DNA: TGTGCCAGCAGCTTCGACAGGAGCTCCTACAATGAGCAGTTCTTC

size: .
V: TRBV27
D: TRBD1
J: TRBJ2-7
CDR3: CASSTTRDRRYEQYF
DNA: TGTGCCAGCAGTACTACCCGGGACAGGCGTTACGAGCAGTACTTC

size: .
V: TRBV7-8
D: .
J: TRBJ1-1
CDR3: CASSLGTDTFNEAFF
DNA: TGTGCCAGCAGCTTAGGAACAGATACCTTCAACGAAGCTTTCTTT

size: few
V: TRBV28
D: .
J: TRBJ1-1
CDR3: CASSPRGEAFF
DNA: TGTGCCAGCAGCCCACGGGGTGAAGCTTTCTTT

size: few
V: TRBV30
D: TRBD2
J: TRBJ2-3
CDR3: CAWSGTSGIPDTQYF
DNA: TGTGCCTGGAGTGGAACTAGCGGGATACCCGATACGCAGTATTTT

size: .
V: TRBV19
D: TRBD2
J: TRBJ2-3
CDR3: CASSIQTSGDGDTQYF
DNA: TGTGCCAGTAGTATACAGACTAGCGGGGACGGAGATACGCAGTATTTT

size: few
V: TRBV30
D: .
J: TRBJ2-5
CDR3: CAWSLAQETQYF
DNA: TGTGCCTGGAGTTTAGCTCAAGAGACCCAGTACTTC

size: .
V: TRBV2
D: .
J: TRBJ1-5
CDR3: CASSEYLNQPQHF
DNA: TGTGCCAGCAGTGAGTATCTGAATCAGCCCCAGCATTTT

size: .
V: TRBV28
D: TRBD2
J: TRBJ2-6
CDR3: CASSRRLAGPSGANVLTF
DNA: TGTGCCAGCAGCCGCCGACTAGCGGGGCCCTCTGGGGCCAACGTCCTGACTTTC

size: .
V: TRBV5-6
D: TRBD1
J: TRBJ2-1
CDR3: CASSPGTGTQFF
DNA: TGTGCCAGCAGCCCAGGGACAGGGACTCAGTTCTTC

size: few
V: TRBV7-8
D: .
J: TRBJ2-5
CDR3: CASSLAPSQETQYF
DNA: TGTGCCAGCAGCTTAGCTCCCTCCCAAGAGACCCAGTACTTC

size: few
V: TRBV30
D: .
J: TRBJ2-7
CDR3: CAWSVRWRSSYEQYF
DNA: TGTGCCTGGAGTGTAAGGTGGCGGAGCTCCTACGAGCAGTACTTC

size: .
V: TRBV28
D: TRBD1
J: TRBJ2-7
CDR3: CASSGDRGYEQYF
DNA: TGTGCCAGCAGTGGGGACAGGGGCTACGAGCAGTACTTC

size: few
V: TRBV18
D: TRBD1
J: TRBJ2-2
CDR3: CASSPPDRAGGELFF
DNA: TGTGCCAGCTCACCACCGGACAGGGCTGGCGGGGAGCTGTTTTTT

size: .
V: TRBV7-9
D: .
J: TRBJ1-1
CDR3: CASSLGQAPRGAFF
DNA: TGTGCCAGCAGCTTAGGACAGGCCCCTCGGGGAGCTTTCTTT

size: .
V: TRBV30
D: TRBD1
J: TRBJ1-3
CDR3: CAWSLPGTAGNTIYF
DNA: TGTGCCTGGAGCCTACCCGGGACAGCTGGAAACACCATATATTTT

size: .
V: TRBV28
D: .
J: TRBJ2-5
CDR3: CASSFRGVKTQYF
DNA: TGTGCCAGCAGTTTCAGGGGAGTGAAGACCCAGTACTTC

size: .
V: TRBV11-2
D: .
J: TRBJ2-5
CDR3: CASTRAETQYF
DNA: TGTGCCAGCACCCGTGCGGAGACCCAGTACTTC

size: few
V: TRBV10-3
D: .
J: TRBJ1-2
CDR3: CAISSGFSNYGYTF
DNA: TGTGCCATCAGTTCCGGGTTCTCTAACTATGGCTACACCTTC

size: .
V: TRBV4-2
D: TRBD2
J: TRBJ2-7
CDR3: CASSQGSGRGYEQYF
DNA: TGTGCCAGCAGCCAAGGTAGCGGGAGAGGCTACGAGCAGTACTTC

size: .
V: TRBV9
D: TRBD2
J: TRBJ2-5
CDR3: CASSVAPLAGGLETQYF
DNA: TGTGCCAGCAGCGTAGCTCCGCTAGCGGGAGGTCTGGAGACCCAGTACTTC